This T cell receptor (beta chain) was profiled in a study of radiation and T cells in renal cell carcinoma. This clone turned up a few times. J was trimmed by 3 bases and V by 5 bases; bases with no gene match: 10. CDR1 and CDR2 (germline): ENHRY, SYGVKD. The CDR3 has 16 amino acids. TCRdb keeps only in-frame clones here, not all; method: immunoSEQ multiplex PCR. Altogether 60,000 to 65,000 clones are present, around three quarters being singletons, with the ten largest covering roughly 7.4%. Time point specified: blood 2 weeks post-SBRT. Specified treatment: 15 Gy SBRT to primary tumor, nephrectomy 4 weeks later.

This clonotype originated in a man between 60 and 70 years old with renal cell carcinoma. The specimen comprised blood, sampled from a patient whose treatment included radiotherapy and nephrectomy. The V and J genes are TRBV10-3 and TRBJ2-7; 10 bases align to TRBD1. For the CDR3, the DNA is TGTGCCATCAGTAAAGCTCCGGGACAGGGGAACTACGAGCAGTACTTC. Residues: CAISKAPGQGNYEQYF.